One T cell receptor (beta chain) is described in this entry. Its matching antigen is unknown. This CDR3 fails to terminate in the conserved phenylalanine or tryptophan, so it likely reflects a read error. The record originates from a study of T-cell memory formation after mild COVID-19. On the study more broadly: There were largely donor-specific TCR clusters. The study's findings and limits: Clones contracting day 15 to 85 were balanced CD4/CD8; later expanders leaned CD4+.

Each CDR3 protein is one row after TCRdb ran MiXCR on the 5' RACE reads. The sample lists under 450,000 distinct CDR3 sequences, more than 20% occurring once. V lost 3 bases to trimming and J lost 2 bases, with 4 bases between them. This CDR3 has 12 residues. The germline CDR1 and CDR2 sequences are SGHVS and FQNEAQ. The genes are TRBV7-8 and TRBJ1-2; D gene uncertain. The TCR sequence derives from an adult woman who had mild COVID-19 (a few samples of this study predate the infection). Cell type and time point are not known. Sequencing input: PBMCs or a T cell subset sorted from them (not recorded which). For the CDR3, the DNA is TGTGCCAGCAGCTTGTTGAACTATGGCTACACCTTA. It specifies CASSLLNYGYTL.